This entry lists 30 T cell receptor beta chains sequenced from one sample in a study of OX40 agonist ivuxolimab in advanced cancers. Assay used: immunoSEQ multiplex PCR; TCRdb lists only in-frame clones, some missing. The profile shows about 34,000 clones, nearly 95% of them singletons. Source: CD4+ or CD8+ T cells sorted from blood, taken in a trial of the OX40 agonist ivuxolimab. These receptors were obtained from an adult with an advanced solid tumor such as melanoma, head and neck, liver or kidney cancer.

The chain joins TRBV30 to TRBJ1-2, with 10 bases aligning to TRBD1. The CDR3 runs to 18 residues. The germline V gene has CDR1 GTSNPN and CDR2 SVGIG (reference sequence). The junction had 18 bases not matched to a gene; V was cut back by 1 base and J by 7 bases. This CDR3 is CAWSGRGDRGPGTGGYTF. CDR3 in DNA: TGTGCCTGGAGTGGAAGGGGGGACAGGGGCCCGGGTACAGGTGGCTACACCTTC.

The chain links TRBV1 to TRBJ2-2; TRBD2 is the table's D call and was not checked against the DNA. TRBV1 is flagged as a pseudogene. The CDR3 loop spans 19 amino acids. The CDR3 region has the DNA TGCACCAGCAGCCAAGCGTCCGGGGGGCCTAAAATCAACACCGGGGAGCTGTTTTTT. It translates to CTSSQASGGPKINTGELFF.

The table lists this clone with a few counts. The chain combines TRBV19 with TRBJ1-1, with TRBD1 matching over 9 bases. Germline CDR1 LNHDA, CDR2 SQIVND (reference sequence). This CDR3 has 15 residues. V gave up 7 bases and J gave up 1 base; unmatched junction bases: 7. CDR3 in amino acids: CASTGTGRKNTEAFF. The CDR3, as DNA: TGTGCCAGTACCGGGACAGGGCGCAAGAACACTGAAGCTTTCTTT.

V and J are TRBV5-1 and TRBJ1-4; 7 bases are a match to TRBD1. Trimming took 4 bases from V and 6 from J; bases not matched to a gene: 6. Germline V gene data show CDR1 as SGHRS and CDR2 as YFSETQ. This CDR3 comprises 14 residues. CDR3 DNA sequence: TGCGCCAGCAGCCGGCAGGGGGAGGATGAAAAACTGTTTTTT. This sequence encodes CASSRQGEDEKLFF.

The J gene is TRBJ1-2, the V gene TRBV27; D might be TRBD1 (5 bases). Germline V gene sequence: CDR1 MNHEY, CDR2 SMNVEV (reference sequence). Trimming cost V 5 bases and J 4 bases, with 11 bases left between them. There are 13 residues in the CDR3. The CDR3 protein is CASSTTGSYGYTF. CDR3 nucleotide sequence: TGTGCCAGCAGTACTACAGGAAGCTATGGCTACACCTTC.

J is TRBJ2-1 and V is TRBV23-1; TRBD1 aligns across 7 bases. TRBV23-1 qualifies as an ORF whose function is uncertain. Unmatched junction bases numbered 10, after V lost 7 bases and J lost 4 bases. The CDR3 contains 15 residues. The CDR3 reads CASTWKDRLYNEQFF. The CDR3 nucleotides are TGCGCCAGCACCTGGAAGGACAGGCTTTACAATGAGCAGTTCTTC.

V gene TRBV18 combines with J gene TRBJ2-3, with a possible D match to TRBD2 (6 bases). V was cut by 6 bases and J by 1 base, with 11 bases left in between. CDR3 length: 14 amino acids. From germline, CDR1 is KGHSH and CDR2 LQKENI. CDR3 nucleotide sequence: TGTGCCAGCTCTGTAGCTAGCGGCACAGATACGCAGTATTTT. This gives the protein CASSVASGTDTQYF.

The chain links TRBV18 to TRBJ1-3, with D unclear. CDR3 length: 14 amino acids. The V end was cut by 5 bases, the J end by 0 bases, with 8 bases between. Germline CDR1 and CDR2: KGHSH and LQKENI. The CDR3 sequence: CASSREVSGNTIYF. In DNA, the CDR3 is TGTGCCAGCTCAAGGGAGGTCTCTGGAAACACCATATATTTT.

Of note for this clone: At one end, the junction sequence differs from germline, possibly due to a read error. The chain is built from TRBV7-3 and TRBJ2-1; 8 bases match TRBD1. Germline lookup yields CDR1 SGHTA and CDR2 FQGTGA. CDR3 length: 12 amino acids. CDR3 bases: TGTGCCAGCAGCTCCCCGGGACAGGACCTTCTCTTC. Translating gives CASSSPGQDLLF.

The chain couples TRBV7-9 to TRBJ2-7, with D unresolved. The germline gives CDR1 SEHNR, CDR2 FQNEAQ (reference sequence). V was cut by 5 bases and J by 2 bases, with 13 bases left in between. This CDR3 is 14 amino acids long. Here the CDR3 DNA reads TGTGCCAGCAGCCCTGGACGGATCCCCTACGAGCAGTACTTC. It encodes CASSPGRIPYEQYF.

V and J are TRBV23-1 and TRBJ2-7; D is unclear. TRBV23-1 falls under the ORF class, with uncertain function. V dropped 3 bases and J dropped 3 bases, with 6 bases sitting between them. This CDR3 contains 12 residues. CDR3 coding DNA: TGCGCCAGCAGTCACCGAGTCTACGAGCAGTACTTC. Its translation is CASSHRVYEQYF.

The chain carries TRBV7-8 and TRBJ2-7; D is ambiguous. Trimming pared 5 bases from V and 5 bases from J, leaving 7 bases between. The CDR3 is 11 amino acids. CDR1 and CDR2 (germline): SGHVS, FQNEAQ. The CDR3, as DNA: TGTGCCAGCAGCGGGTTCGACGAGCAGTACTTC. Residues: CASSGFDEQYF.

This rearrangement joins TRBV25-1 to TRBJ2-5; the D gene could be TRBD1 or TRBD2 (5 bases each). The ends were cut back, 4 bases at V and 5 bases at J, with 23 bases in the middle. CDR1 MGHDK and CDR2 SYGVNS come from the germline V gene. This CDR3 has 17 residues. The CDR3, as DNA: TGTGCCAGCAGTGCGGCAGGGACCCCACTTATAAGGGAGACCCAGTACTTC. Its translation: CASSAAGTPLIRETQYF. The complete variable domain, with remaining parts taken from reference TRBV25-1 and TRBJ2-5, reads EADIYQTPRYLVIGTGKKITLECSQTMGHDKMYWYQQDPGMELHLIHYSYGVNSTEKGDLSSESTVSRIRTEHFPLTLESARPSHTSQYLCASSAAGTPLIRETQYFGPGTRLLVL.

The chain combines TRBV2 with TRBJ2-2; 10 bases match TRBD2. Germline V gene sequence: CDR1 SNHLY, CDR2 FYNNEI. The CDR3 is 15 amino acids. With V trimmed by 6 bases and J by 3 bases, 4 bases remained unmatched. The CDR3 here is CASRGLASDTGELFF. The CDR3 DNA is TGTGCCAGCAGGGGACTAGCGTCGGACACCGGGGAGCTGTTTTTT.

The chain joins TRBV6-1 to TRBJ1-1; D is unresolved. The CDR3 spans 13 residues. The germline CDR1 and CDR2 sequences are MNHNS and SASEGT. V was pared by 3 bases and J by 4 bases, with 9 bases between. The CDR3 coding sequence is TGTGCCAGCAGTGATGGGGTGGGCACTGAAGCTTTCTTT. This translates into CASSDGVGTEAFF.

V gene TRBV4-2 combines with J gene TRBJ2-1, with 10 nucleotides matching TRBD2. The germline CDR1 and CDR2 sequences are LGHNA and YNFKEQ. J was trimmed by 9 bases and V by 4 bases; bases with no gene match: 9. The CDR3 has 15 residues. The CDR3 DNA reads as TGTGCCAGCAGCCTCCGTGAGCGGGGGGGACTTGAGCAGTTCTTC. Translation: CASSLRERGGLEQFF.

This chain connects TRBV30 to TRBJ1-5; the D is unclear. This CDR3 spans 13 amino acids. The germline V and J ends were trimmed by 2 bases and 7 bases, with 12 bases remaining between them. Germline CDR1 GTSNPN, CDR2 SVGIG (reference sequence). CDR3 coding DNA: TGTGCCTGGAGTCCCGATCTTAAACAGCCCCAGCATTTT. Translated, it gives CAWSPDLKQPQHF.

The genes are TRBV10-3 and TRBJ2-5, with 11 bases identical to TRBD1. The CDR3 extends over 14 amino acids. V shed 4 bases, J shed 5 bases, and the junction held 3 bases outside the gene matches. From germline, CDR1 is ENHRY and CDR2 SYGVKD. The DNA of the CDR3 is TGTGCCATCAGTGGGACAGGGGGCTCGGAGACCCAGTACTTC. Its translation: CAISGTGGSETQYF.

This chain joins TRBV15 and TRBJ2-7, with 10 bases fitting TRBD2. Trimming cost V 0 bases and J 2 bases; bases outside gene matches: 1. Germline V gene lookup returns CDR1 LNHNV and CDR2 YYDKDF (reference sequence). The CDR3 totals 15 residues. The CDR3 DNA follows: TGTGCCACCAGCAGAGATCTAGCGGGAGCCTACGAGCAGTACTTC. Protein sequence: CATSRDLAGAYEQYF.

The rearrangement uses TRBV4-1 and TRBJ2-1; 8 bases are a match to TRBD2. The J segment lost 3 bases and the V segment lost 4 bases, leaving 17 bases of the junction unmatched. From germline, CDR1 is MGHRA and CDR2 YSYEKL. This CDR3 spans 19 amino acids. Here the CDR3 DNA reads TGCGCCAGCAGCCCTGGCCCTAGGACTAGCCGGAATTACTACAATGAGCAGTTCTTC. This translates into CASSPGPRTSRNYYNEQFF.

CDR3 protein: CASSFPASGSVDTQYF. The DNA for the CDR3 is TGCGCCAGCAGCTTCCCCGCTAGCGGGAGTGTGGATACGCAGTATTTT. V is TRBV5-1 and J is TRBJ2-3, with TRBD2 matching over 10 bases. Germline loops: CDR1 SGHRS, CDR2 YFSETQ. Trimming at V came to 2 bases and at J to 6 bases, leaving 9 bases not matched to a gene. The CDR3 covers 16 residues.

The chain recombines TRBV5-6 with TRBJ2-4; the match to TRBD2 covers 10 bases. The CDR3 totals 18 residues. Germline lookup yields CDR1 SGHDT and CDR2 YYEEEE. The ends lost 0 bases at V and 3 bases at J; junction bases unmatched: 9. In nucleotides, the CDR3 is TGTGCCAGCAGCTTGGTTGCTAGCGGGAGAGGTGGCAAAAACATTCAGTACTTC. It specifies CASSLVASGRGGKNIQYF.

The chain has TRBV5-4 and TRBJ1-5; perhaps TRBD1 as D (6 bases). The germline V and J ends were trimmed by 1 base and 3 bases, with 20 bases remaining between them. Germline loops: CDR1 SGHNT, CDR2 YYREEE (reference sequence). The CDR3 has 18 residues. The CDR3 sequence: CASSLLVGGSAHNQPQHF. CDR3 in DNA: TGTGCCAGCAGCTTGCTGGTAGGGGGTTCAGCCCACAATCAGCCCCAGCATTTT.

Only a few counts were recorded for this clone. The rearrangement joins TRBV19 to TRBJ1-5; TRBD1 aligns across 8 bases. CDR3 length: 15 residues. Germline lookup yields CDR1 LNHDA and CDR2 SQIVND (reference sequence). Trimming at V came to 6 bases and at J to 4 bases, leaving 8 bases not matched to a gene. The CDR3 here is CASSSSGGENQPQHF. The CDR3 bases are TGTGCCAGTAGCTCCTCAGGGGGCGAGAATCAGCCCCAGCATTTT. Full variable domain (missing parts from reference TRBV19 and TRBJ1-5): DGGITQSPKYLFRKEGQNVTLSCEQNLNHDAMYWYRQDPGQGLRLIYYSQIVNDFQKGDIAEGYSVSREKKESFPLTVTSAQKNPTAFYLCASSSSGGENQPQHFGDGTRLSIL.

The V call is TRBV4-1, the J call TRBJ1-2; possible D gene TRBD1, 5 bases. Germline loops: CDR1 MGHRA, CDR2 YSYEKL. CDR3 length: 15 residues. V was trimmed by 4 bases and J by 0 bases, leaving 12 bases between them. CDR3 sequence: CASSPGGTANYGYTF. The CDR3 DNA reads TGCGCCAGCAGCCCTGGAGGGACGGCTAACTATGGCTACACCTTC.

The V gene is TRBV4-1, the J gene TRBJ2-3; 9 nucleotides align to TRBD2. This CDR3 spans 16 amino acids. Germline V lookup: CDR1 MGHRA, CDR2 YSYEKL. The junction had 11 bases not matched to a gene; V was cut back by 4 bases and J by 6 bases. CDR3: CASSLPGSGRSDTQYF. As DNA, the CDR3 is TGCGCCAGCAGCCTCCCTGGGAGCGGGAGGTCTGATACGCAGTATTTT.

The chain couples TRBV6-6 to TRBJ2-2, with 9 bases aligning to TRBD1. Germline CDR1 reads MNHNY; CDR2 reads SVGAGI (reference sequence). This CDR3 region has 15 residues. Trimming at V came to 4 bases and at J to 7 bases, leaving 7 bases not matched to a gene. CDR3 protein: CASSSTGGRGGELFF. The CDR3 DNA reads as TGTGCCAGCAGTTCGACAGGGGGTAGGGGCGGGGAGCTGTTTTTT.

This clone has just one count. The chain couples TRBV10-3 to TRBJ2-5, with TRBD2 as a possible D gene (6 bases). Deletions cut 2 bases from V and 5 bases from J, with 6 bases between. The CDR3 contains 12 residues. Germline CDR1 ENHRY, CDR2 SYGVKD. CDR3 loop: CAISEGGETQYF. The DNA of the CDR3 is TGTGCCATCAGTGAGGGGGGGGAGACCCAGTACTTC.

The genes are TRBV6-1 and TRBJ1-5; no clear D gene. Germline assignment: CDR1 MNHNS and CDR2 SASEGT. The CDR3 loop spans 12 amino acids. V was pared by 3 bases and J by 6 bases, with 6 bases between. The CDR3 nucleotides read TGTGCCAGCAGTGAGCCTGGTCAGCCCCAGCATTTT. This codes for CASSEPGQPQHF.

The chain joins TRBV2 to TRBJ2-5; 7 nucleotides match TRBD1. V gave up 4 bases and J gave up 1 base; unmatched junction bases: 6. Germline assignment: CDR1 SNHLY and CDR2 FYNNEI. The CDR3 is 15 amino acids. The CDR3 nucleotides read TGTGCCAGCAGTGCTGGGACAGCGCCCCAAGAGACCCAGTACTTC. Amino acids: CASSAGTAPQETQYF.